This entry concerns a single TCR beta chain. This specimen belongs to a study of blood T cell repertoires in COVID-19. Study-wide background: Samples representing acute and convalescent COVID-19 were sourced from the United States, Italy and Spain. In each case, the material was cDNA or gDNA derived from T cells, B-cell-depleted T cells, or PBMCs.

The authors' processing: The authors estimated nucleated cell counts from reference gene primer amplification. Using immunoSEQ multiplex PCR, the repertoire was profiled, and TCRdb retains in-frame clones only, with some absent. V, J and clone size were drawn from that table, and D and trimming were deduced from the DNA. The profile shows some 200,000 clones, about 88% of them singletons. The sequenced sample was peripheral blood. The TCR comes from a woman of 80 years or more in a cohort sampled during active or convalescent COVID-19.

CDR3 sequence: CASSFGGGSPLHF. CDR3 nucleotides: TGTGCCAGCAGTTTTGGGGGCGGCTCACCCCTCCACTTT. The chain couples TRBV12-3 or TRBV12-4 to TRBJ1-6; D perhaps matches TRBD1 (6 bases). The CDR3 covers 13 residues. V dropped 3 bases and J dropped 10 bases, with 10 bases sitting between them.